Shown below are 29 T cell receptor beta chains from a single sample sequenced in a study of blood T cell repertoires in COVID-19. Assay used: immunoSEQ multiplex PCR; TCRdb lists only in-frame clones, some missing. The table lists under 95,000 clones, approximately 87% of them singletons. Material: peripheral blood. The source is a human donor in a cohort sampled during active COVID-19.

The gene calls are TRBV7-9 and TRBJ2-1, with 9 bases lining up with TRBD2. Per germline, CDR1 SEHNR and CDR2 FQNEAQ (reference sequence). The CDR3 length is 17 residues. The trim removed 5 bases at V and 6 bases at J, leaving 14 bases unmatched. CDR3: CASSRVGAGGRINEQFF. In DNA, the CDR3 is TGTGCCAGCAGCAGAGTCGGGGCGGGGGGGCGGATCAATGAGCAGTTCTTC.

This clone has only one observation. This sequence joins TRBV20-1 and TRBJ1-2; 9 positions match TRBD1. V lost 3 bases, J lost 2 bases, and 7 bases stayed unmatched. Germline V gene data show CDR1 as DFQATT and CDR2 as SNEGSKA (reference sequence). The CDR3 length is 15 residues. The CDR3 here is CSASTGTGKNYGYTF. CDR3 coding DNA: TGCAGTGCTAGTACCGGGACAGGGAAAAACTATGGCTACACCTTC.

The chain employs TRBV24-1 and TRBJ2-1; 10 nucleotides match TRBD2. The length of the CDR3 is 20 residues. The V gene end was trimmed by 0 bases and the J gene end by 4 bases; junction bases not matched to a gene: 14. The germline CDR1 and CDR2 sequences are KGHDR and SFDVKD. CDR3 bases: TGTGCCACCAGTGATTTGGGAGCGGGAGGGCCTTCGGGCTCGTACAATGAGCAGTTCTTC. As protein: CATSDLGAGGPSGSYNEQFF.

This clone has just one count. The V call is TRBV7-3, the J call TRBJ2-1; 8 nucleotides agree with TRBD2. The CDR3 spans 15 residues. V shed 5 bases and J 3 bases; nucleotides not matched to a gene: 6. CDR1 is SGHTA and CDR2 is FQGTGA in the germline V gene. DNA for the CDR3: TGTGCCAGCAGCCCGAGCGGGGGTTTCTACAATGAGCAGTTCTTC. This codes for CASSPSGGFYNEQFF.

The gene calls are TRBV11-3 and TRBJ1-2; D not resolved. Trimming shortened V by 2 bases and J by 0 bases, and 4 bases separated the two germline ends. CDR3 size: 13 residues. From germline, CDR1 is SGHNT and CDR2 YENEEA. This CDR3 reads CASSLSSNYGYTF. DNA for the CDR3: TGTGCCAGCAGCTTATCCTCTAACTATGGCTACACCTTC. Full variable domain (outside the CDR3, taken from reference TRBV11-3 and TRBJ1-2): EAGVVQSPRYKIIEKKQPVAFWCNPISGHNTLYWYLQNLGQGPELLIRYENEEAVDDSQLPKDRFSAERLKGVDSTLKIQPAELGDSAVYLCASSLSSNYGYTFGSGTRLTVV.

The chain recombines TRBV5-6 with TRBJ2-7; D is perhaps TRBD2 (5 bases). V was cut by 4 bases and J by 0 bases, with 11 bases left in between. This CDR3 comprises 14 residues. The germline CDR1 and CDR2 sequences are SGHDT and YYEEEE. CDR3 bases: TGTGCCAGCAGCCCCCCCGGGGTCTCCTACGAGCAGTACTTC. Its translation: CASSPPGVSYEQYF. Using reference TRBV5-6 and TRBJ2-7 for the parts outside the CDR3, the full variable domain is DAGVTQSPTHLIKTRGQQVTLRCSPKSGHDTVSWYQQALGQGPQFIFQYYEEEERQRGNFPDRFSGHQFPNYSSELNVNALLLGDSALYLCASSPPGVSYEQYFGPGTRLTVT.

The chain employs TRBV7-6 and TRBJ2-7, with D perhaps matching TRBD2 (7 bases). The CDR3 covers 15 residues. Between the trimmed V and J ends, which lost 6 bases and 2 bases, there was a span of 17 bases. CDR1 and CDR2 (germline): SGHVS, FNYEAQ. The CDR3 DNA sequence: TGTGCCAGCAGTCGAGCCGGGGGGCCTGCCTACGAGCAGTACTTC. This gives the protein CASSRAGGPAYEQYF.

The CDR3 spells CASSATSGGEDEQFF. CDR3 coding DNA: TGTGCCAGCAGCGCGACTAGCGGGGGGGAGGATGAGCAGTTCTTC. The chain employs TRBV5-4 and TRBJ2-1, with 14 bases lining up with TRBD2. The CDR3 has 15 residues. Germline V CDR1 and CDR2: SGHNT, YYREEE (reference sequence). V lost 4 bases to trimming and J lost 8 bases; unmatched junction nucleotides: 5.

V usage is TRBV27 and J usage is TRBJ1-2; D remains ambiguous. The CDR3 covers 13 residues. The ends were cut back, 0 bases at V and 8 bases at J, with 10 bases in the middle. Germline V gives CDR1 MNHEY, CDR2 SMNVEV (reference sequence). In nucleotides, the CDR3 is TGTGCCAGCAGTTTATCAGCCTCGGGGGGCTACACCTTC. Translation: CASSLSASGGYTF.

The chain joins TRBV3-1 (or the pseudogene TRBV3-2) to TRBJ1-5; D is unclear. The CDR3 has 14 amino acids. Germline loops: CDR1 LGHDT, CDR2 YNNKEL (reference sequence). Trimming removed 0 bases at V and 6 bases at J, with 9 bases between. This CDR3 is CASSQDPRPQPQHF. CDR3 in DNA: TGTGCCAGCAGCCAAGACCCTAGACCTCAGCCCCAGCATTTT.

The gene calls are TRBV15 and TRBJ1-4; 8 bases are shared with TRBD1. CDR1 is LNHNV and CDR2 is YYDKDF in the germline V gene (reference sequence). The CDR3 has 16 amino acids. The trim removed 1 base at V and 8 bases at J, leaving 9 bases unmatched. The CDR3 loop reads CATSRVGRGPGEKLFF. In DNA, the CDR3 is TGTGCCACCAGCAGAGTGGGCAGGGGGCCTGGGGAAAAACTGTTTTTT.

The CDR3 protein is CASTQGPNTEAFF. In nucleotides, the CDR3 is TGTGCCAGCACCCAGGGGCCCAACACTGAAGCTTTCTTT. The V call is TRBV2, the J call TRBJ1-1, with TRBD1 as a possible D gene (6 bases). The CDR3 loop spans 13 amino acids. Trimming shortened V by 7 bases and J by 2 bases, and 11 bases separated the two germline ends. Germline assignment: CDR1 SNHLY and CDR2 FYNNEI. Using reference TRBV2 and TRBJ1-1 for the parts outside the CDR3, the full variable domain is EPEVTQTPSHQVTQMGQEVILRCVPISNHLYFYWYRQILGQKVEFLVSFYNNEISEKSEIFDDQFSVERPDGSNFTLKIRSTKLEDSAMYFCASTQGPNTEAFFGQGTRLTVV.

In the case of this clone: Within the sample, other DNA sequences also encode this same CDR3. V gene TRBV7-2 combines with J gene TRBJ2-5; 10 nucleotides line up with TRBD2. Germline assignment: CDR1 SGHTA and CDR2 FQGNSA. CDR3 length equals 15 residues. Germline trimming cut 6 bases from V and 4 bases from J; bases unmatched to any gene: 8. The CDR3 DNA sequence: TGTGCCAGCAGTCGCAGCGGGGGGGTAGGAGAGACCCAGTACTTC. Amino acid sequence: CASSRSGGVGETQYF.

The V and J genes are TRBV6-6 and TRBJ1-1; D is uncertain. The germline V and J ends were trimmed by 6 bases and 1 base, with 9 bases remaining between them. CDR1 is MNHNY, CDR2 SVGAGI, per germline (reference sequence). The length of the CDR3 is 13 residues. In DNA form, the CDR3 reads TGTGCCAGCAGATTCCGAGAGAACACTGAAGCTTTCTTT. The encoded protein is CASRFRENTEAFF.

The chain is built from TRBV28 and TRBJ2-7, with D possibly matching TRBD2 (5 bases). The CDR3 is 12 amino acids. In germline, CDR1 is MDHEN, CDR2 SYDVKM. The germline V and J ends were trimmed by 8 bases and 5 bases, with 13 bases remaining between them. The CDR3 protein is CASVSRRDEQYF. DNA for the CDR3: TGTGCCAGCGTTAGCCGGCGGGACGAGCAGTACTTC.

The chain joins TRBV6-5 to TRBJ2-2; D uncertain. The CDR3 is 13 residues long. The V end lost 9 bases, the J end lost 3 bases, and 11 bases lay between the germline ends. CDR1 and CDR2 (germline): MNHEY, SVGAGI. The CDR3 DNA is TGTGCCAGTACCGGCAGCGACACCGGGGAGCTGTTTTTT. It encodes CASTGSDTGELFF.

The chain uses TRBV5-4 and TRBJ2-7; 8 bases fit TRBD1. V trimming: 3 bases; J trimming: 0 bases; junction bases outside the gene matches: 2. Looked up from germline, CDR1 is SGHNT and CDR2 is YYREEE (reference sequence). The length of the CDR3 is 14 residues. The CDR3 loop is CASSSTGVSYEQYF. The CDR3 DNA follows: TGTGCCAGCAGCTCGACAGGGGTCTCCTACGAGCAGTACTTC.

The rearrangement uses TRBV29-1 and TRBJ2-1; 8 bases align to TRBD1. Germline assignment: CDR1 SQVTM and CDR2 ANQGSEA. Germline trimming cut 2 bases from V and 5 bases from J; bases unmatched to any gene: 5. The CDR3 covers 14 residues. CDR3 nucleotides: TGCAGCGTTGAAACAGGGGGGAGCAACAATGAGCAGTTCTTC. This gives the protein CSVETGGSNNEQFF.

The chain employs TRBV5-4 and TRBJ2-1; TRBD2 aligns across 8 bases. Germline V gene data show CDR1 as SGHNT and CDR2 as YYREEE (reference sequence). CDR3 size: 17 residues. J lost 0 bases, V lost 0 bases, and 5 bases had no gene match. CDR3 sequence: CASSLELADYSYNEQFF. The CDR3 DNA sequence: TGTGCCAGCAGCTTGGAACTAGCGGACTACTCCTACAATGAGCAGTTCTTC.

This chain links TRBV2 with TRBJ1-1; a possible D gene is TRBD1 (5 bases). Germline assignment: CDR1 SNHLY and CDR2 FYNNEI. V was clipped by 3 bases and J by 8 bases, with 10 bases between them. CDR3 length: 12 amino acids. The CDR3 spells CASSDHRSEAFF. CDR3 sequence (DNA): TGTGCCAGCAGTGATCACAGGTCAGAAGCTTTCTTT.

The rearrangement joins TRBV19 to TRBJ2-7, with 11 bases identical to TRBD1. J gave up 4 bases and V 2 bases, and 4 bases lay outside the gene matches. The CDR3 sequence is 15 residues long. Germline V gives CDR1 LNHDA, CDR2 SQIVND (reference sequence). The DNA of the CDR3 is TGTGCCAGTAGTATATTTGGGACAGGGGGTTACGAGCAGTACTTC. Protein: CASSIFGTGGYEQYF.

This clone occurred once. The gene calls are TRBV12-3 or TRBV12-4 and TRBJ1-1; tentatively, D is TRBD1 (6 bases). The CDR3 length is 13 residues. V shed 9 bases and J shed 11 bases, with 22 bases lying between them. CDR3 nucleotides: TGTGCCAGTTCGCGTGGGGGCCCAACCCTGGCTTTCTTT. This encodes CASSRGGPTLAFF.

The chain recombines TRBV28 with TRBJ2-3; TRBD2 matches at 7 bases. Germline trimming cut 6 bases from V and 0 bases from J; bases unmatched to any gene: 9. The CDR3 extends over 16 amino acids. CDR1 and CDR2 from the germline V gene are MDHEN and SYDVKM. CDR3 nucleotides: TGTGCCAGCAGAACGCGAGCGGGACTCAGCACAGATACGCAGTATTTT. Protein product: CASRTRAGLSTDTQYF.

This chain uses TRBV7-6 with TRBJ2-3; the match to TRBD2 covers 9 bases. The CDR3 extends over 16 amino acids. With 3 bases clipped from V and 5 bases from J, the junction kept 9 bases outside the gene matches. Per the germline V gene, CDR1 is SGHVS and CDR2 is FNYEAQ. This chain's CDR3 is CASSFELAGLGDTQYF. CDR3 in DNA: TGTGCCAGCAGCTTTGAGCTAGCGGGACTGGGAGATACGCAGTATTTT. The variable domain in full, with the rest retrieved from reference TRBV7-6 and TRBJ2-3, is GAGVSQSPRYKVTKRGQDVALRCDPISGHVSLYWYRQALGQGPEFLTYFNYEAQQDKSGLPNDRFSAERPEGSISTLTIQRTEQRDSAMYRCASSFELAGLGDTQYFGPGTRLTVL.

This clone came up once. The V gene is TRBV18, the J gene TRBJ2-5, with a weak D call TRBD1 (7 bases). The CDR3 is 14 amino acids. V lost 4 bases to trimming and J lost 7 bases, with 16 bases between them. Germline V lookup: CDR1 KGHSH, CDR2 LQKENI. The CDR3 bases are TGTGCCAGCTCACTCAGACAGGGAGGCCGGACCCAGTACTTC. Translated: CASSLRQGGRTQYF. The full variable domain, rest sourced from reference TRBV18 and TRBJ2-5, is NAGVMQNPRHLVRRRGQEARLRCSPMKGHSHVYWYRQLPEEGLKFMVYLQKENIIDESGMPKERFSAEFPKEGPSILRIQQVVRGDSAAYFCASSLRQGGRTQYFGPGTRLLVL.

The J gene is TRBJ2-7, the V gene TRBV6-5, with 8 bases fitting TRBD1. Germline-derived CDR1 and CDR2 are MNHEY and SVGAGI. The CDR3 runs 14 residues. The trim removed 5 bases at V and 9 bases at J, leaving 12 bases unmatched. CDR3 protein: CASSPGQASGAQYF. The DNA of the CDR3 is TGTGCCAGCAGTCCGGGACAGGCGTCAGGTGCGCAGTACTTC.

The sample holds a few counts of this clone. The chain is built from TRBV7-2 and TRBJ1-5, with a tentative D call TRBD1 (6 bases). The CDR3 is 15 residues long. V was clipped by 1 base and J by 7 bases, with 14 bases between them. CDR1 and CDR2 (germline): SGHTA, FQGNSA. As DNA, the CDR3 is TGTGCCAGCAGCTTAGGGGGGGGGCGGGGGCAGCCCCAGCATTTT. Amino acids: CASSLGGGRGQPQHF.

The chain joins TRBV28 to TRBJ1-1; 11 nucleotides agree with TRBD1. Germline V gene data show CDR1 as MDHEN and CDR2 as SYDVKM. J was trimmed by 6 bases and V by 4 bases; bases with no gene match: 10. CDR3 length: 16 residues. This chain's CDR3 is CASSSPGRTGGPEAFF. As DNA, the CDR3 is TGTGCCAGCAGTTCTCCCGGTAGGACAGGGGGCCCTGAAGCTTTCTTT.

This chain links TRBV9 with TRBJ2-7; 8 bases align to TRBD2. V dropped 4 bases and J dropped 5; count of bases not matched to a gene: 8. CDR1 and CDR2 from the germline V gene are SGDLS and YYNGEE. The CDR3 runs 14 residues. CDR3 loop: CASSFGAGENEQYF. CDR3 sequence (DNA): TGTGCCAGCAGCTTCGGAGCGGGAGAGAACGAGCAGTACTTC.